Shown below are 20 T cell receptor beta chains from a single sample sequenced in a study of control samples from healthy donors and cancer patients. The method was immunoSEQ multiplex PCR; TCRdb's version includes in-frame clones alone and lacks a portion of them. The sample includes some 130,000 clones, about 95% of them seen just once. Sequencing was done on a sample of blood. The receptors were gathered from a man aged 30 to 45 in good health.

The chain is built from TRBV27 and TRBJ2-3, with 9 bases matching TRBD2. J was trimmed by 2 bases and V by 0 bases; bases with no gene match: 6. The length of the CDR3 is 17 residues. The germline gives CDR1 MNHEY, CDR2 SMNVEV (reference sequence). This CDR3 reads CASSLSVRGGATDTQYF. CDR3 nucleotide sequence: TGTGCCAGCAGTTTATCGGTTCGCGGGGGGGCCACAGATACGCAGTATTTT.

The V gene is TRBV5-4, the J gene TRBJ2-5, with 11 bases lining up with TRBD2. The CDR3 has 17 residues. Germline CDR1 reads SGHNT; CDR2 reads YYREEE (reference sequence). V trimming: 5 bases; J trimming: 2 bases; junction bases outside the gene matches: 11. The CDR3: CASSPQGSGGVQETQYF. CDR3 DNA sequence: TGTGCCAGCAGTCCCCAAGGTAGCGGGGGGGTACAAGAGACCCAGTACTTC.

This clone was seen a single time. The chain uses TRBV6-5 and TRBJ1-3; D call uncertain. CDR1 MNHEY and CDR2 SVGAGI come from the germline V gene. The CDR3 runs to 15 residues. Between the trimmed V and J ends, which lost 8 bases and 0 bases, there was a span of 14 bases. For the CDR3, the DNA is TGTGCCAGCCGACTCTGGGTGTCCTCTGGAAACACCATATATTTT. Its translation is CASRLWVSSGNTIYF.

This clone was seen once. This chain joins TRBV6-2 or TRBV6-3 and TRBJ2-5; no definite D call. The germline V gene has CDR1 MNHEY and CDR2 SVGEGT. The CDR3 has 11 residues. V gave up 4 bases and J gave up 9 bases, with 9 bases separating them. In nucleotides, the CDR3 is TGTGCCAGCAGTTTCGAAAAGGCCCAGTACTTC. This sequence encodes CASSFEKAQYF.

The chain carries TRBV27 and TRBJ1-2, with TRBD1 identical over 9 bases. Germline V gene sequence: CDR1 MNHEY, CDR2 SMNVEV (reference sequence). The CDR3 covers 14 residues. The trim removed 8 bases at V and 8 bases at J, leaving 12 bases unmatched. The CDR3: CASSGQGLWGGYTF. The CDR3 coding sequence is TGTGCCAGCTCGGGACAGGGACTTTGGGGCGGCTACACCTTC.

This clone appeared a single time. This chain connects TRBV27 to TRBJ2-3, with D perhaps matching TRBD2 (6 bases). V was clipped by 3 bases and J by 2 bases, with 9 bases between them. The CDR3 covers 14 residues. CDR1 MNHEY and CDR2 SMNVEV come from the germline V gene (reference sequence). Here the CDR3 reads CASSLRGHTDTQYF. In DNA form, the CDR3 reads TGTGCCAGCAGTTTGCGGGGCCACACAGATACGCAGTATTTT.

CDR3 region: CASSLAPGTGDRGYTF. DNA for the CDR3: TGTGCCAGCAGCTTAGCCCCCGGGACAGGGGATCGTGGCTACACCTTC. The chain links TRBV11-2 to TRBJ1-2, with 10 positions matching TRBD1. Germline CDR1 is SGHAT and CDR2 is FQNNGV. There are 16 residues in the CDR3. Germline trimming cut 1 base from V and 7 bases from J; bases unmatched to any gene: 9. Filled out from reference TRBV11-2 and TRBJ1-2, the complete variable domain reads EAGVAQSPRYKIIEKRQSVAFWCNPISGHATLYWYQQILGQGPKLLIQFQNNGVVDDSQLPKDRFSAERLKGVDSTLKIQPAKLEDSAVYLCASSLAPGTGDRGYTFGSGTRLTVV.

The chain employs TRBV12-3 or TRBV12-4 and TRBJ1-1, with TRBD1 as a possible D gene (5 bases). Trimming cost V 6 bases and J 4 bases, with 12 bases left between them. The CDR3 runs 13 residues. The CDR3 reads CASRDGGGTEAFF. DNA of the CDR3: TGTGCCAGCAGAGACGGGGGGGGCACTGAAGCTTTCTTT.

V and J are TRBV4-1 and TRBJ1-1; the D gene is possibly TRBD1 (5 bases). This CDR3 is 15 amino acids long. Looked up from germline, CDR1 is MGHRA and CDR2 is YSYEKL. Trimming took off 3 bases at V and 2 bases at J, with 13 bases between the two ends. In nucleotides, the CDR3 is TGCGCCAGCAGCCAGAATGGGGGTTCCAACACTGAAGCTTTCTTT. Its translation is CASSQNGGSNTEAFF.

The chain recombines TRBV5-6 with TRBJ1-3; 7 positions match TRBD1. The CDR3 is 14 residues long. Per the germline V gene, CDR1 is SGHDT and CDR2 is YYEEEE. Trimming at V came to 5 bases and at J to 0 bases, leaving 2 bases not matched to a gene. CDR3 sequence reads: CASRYRGSGNTIYF. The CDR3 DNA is TGTGCCAGCAGGTACAGGGGCTCTGGAAACACCATATATTTT.

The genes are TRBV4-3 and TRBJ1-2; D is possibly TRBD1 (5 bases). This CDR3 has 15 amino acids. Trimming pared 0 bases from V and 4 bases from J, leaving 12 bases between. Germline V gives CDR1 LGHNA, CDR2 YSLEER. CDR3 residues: CASSQDMGGIYGYTF. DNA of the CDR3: TGCGCCAGCAGCCAAGACATGGGGGGGATCTATGGCTACACCTTC.

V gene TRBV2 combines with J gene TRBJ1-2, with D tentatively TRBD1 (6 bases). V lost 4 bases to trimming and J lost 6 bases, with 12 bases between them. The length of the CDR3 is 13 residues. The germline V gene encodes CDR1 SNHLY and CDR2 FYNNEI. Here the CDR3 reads CASSAADRNGYTF. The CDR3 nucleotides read TGTGCCAGCAGTGCAGCGGACAGAAATGGCTACACCTTC.

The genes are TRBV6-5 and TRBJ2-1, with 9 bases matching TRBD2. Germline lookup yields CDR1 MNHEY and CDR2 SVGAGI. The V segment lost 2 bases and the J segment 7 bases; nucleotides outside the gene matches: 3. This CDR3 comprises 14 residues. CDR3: CASSYAGGRNEQFF. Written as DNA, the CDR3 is TGTGCCAGCAGTTACGCGGGGGGGCGGAATGAGCAGTTCTTC.

The CDR3 here is CASSELVSQSTGDEQYF. The CDR3 region has the DNA TGTGCCAGCAGTGAACTAGTCAGCCAGTCCACCGGGGACGAGCAGTACTTC. The rearrangement links TRBV6-1 to TRBJ2-7; D possibly corresponds to TRBD2 (5 bases). CDR1 is MNHNS and CDR2 is SASEGT in the germline V gene. CDR3 length: 17 residues. V lost 2 bases and J 5 bases, leaving 22 bases between the germline ends.

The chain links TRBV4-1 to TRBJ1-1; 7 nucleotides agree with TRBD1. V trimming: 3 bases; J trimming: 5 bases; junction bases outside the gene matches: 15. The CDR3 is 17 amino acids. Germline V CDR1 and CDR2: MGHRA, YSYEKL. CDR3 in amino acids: CASSHFPQRQGPTEAFF. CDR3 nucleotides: TGCGCCAGCAGCCATTTCCCCCAAAGACAGGGACCGACTGAAGCTTTCTTT.

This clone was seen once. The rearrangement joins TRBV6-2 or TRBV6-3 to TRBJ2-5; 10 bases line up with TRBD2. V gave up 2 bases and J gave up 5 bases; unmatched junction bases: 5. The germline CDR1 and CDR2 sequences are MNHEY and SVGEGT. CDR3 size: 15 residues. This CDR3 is CASSYKRGGRETQYF. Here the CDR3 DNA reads TGTGCCAGCAGTTACAAGCGGGGGGGCCGGGAGACCCAGTACTTC.

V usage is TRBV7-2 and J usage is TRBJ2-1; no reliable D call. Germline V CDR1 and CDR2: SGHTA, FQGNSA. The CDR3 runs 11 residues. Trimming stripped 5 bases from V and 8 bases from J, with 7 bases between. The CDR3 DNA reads TGTGCCAGCAGCAACGCGGATGAGCAGTTCTTC. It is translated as CASSNADEQFF.

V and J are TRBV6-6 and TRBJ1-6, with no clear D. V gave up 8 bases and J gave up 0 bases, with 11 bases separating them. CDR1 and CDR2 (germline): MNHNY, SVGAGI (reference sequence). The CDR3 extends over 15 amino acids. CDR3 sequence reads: CASRSHSSYNSPLHF. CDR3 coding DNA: TGTGCCAGCCGCTCCCATAGCTCCTATAATTCACCCCTCCACTTT.

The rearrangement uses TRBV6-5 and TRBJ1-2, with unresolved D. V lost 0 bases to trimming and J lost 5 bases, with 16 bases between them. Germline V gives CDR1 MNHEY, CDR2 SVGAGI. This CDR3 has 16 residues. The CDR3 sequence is CASSYSKKGTPYGYTF. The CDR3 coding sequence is TGTGCCAGCAGTTACTCGAAGAAGGGAACGCCTTATGGCTACACCTTC.

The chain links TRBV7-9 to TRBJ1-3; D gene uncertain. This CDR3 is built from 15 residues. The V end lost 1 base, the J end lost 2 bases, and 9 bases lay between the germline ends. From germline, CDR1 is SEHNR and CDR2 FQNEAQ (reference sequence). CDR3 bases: TGTGCCAGCAGCTTAGACAACAGCGCTGGAAACACCATATATTTT. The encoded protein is CASSLDNSAGNTIYF.